The rows below give T cell receptor beta chains drawn from one sample of a study of T-cell memory formation after mild COVID-19. One entry per CDR3 protein results from TCRdb running MiXCR on the 5' RACE reads. The table records approximately 150,000 distinct CDR3 sequences, 10% to 15% of them present only once. Sequences were obtained from PBMCs or a T cell subset sorted from them (not recorded which). The receptors derive from a man aged 18 to 29 who had mild COVID-19 (a few samples of this study predate the infection). Cell type and time point are not known. The CDR3 runs from the conserved cysteine through the conserved F or W. The D gene is left open where the match is weak. Only some rows state a clone size, as once, few, many or a class for expanded clones.

TRBJ2-7	TRBV7-2	NA	NA	TGTGCCAGCAGCTTAAGCAGGGGGGTTTCCTACGAGCAGTACTTC	CASSLSRGVSYEQYF
TRBJ2-2	TRBV6-2/TRBV6-3	NA	NA	TGTGCCAGCGAGAAGAACACCGGGGAGCTGTTTTTT	CASEKNTGELFF
TRBJ2-3	TRBV20-1	NA	NA	TGCAGTGCTAGAGATGGGCAGGGTACGCAGTATTTT	CSARDGQGTQYF
TRBJ2-1	TRBV5-1	NA	NA	TGCGCCAGCAGCTTGGCGGGCGGCAGGGTTCAACTCAATGAGCAGTTCTTC	CASSLAGGRVQLNEQFF
TRBJ1-5	TRBV20-1	NA	NA	TGCAGTGCTAGAGATTTCGCCGCAGTCAATCAGCCCCAGCATTTT	CSARDFAAVNQPQHF
TRBJ1-6	TRBV7-2	many	NA	TGTGCCAGCACTTCAAGTCCTAGGCGGCCCGGCTCTAATTCACCCCTCCACTTT	CASTSSPRRPGSNSPLHF
TRBJ1-5	TRBV5-1	few	NA	TGCGCCAGCAGCCCAGACAGGAACAATCAGCCCCAGCATTTT	CASSPDRNNQPQHF
TRBJ1-5	TRBV6-5	NA	NA	TGTGCCAGCAGCAGCGGGACGGACGATCAGCCCCAGCATTTT	CASSSGTDDQPQHF
TRBJ1-2	TRBV6-2/TRBV6-3	few	NA	TGTGCCAGCAGTTACGAGCAGCGATATGGCTACACCTTC	CASSYEQRYGYTF
TRBJ1-2	TRBV7-9	NA	TRBD1	TGTGCCAGCGGACCCCGGGACAGAATACTCTATGGCTACACCTTC	CASGPRDRILYGYTF
TRBJ2-3	TRBV4-3	NA	NA	TGCGCCAGCAGCCAATTTCGAGGGGGGGCCCAACTCCCGGATACGCAGTATTTT	CASSQFRGGAQLPDTQYF
TRBJ2-6	TRBV12-3/TRBV12-4	many	NA	TGTGCCAGCAGTTTATTCAACCCCGGGGCCAACGTCCTGACTTTC	CASSLFNPGANVLTF
TRBJ1-1	TRBV12-3/TRBV12-4	few	NA	TGTGCCAGCAGTCCCGGCCCGGGACATTACACTGAAGCTTTCTTT	CASSPGPGHYTEAFF
TRBJ1-5	TRBV7-2	few	NA	TGTGCCAGCAGCTACCAGGCAGGGGATCAGCCCCAGCATTTT	CASSYQAGDQPQHF
TRBJ1-2	TRBV5-1	many	NA	TGCGCCAGCAGCTCCCGAGGGGACTTCTATGGCTACACCTTC	CASSSRGDFYGYTF
TRBJ2-3	TRBV7-3	few	TRBD1	TGTGCCAGCAGCTTAGGGACAGGAGGGACGCAGTATTTT	CASSLGTGGTQYF
TRBJ1-5	TRBV20-1	few	NA	TGCAGTGCTAGAGACGGGGAAGGTCATCAGCCCCAGCATTTT	CSARDGEGHQPQHF
TRBJ2-5	TRBV19	many	TRBD1	TGTGCCAGTAGTCCCGGGACAGGAACCCAAGAGACCCAGTACTTC	CASSPGTGTQETQYF
TRBJ2-5	TRBV5-5	NA	NA	TGTGCCAGCAGCTCCCCAAGGGACGGGGAGACCCAGTACTTC	CASSSPRDGETQYF
TRBJ1-5	TRBV20-1	once	NA	TGCAGTGCTAGAGGTGGGGCCTTGGATCAGCCCCAGCATTTT	CSARGGALDQPQHF
TRBJ2-1	TRBV4-1	many	TRBD2	TGCGCCAGCAGCCATGACGCTCTAGCGGGGGGATACAATGAGCAGTTCTTC	CASSHDALAGGYNEQFF
TRBJ2-1	TRBV11-2	few	TRBD1	TGTGCCAGCAGCTCGCAAGGACAGGACTACAATGAGCAGTTCTTC	CASSSQGQDYNEQFF
TRBJ2-1	TRBV7-2	few	NA	TGTGCCAGCAGCTTAGAACAGAGGCCCTACAATGAGCAGTTCTTC	CASSLEQRPYNEQFF
TRBJ1-6	TRBV5-1	few	TRBD1	TGCGCCAGCAGCTGGCGGGACAGTAATTCACCCCTCCACTTT	CASSWRDSNSPLHF
TRBJ1-6	TRBV9	few	NA	TGTGCCAGCAGCGTAGCTAGAAGCTCCTATAATTCACCCCTCCACTTT	CASSVARSSYNSPLHF
TRBJ2-2	TRBV28	NA	NA	TGTGCCAGCAGTCAACCGGGAGAGAACACCGGGGAGCTGTTTTTT	CASSQPGENTGELFF
TRBJ1-4	TRBV27	many	NA	TGTGCCAGCAGCCCCCGAACTAATGAAAAACTGTTTTTT	CASSPRTNEKLFF
TRBJ1-1	TRBV4-2	few	NA	TGTGCCAGCAGCCAAGAAAGTGGGGGAGGGAACACTGAAGCTTTCTTT	CASSQESGGGNTEAFF
TRBJ2-7	TRBV18	NA	NA	TGTGCCAGCTCACCTAGGTTGGACGAGCAGTACTTC	CASSPRLDEQYF
TRBJ1-1	TRBV7-9	few	NA	TGTGCCAGCAGCCCGCCAGCGAACACTGAAGCTTTCTTT	CASSPPANTEAFF
TRBJ2-3	TRBV30	NA	NA	TGTGCCTGGAGTGTTTCGCGGACGAGCACAGATACGCAGTATTTT	CAWSVSRTSTDTQYF